The 4 T cell receptor beta chains below come from one sample, sequenced in a study of T cells in localized non-small cell lung cancer. Assay used: immunoSEQ multiplex PCR; TCRdb lists only in-frame clones, some missing. This sample has more than 30,000 clones, with roughly 87% found just once. The material was peripheral blood mononuclear cells, obtained before any cancer treatment. The source is a woman aged 40-70 years with stage III lung adenocarcinoma.

This sequence joins TRBV9 and TRBJ2-3, with 8 nucleotides matching TRBD1. CDR1 and CDR2 from the germline V gene are SGDLS and YYNGEE. The CDR3 spans 16 residues. The V and J ends lost 4 bases and 5 bases, in that order; junction bases with no gene match: 12. This CDR3 reads CASSTSTGELGDTQYF. The CDR3 nucleotides are TGTGCCAGCAGCACATCGACAGGGGAACTGGGAGATACGCAGTATTTT.

The gene calls are TRBV7-2 and TRBJ2-7, with D perhaps TRBD2 (6 bases). This CDR3 is built from 14 residues. Per germline, CDR1 SGHTA and CDR2 FQGNSA. Between the trimmed V and J ends, which lost 5 bases and 5 bases, there was a span of 16 bases. CDR3 loop: CASSQSGWSHEQYF. In DNA, the CDR3 is TGTGCCAGCAGCCAAAGCGGGTGGAGCCACGAGCAGTACTTC.

This clone was detected once. This chain joins TRBV11-3 and TRBJ2-2, with TRBD2 identical over 8 bases. Germline values: CDR1 SGHNT, CDR2 YENEEA. V shed 3 bases, J shed 7 bases, and the junction held 10 bases outside the gene matches. This CDR3 region has 16 residues. The CDR3 DNA reads TGTGCCAGCAGCTTTTCTGTCGGGAGGGCCGTCGGGGAGCTGTTTTTT. Translated, it gives CASSFSVGRAVGELFF.

This chain joins TRBV4-3 and TRBJ1-5; D gene ambiguous. V was trimmed by 4 bases and J by 7 bases, leaving 11 bases between them. There are 13 residues in the CDR3. The germline gives CDR1 LGHNA, CDR2 YSLEER. The CDR3 region has the DNA TGCGCCAGCAGCCGCCTCAGAGGGCAGCCCCAGCATTTT. This translates into CASSRLRGQPQHF.